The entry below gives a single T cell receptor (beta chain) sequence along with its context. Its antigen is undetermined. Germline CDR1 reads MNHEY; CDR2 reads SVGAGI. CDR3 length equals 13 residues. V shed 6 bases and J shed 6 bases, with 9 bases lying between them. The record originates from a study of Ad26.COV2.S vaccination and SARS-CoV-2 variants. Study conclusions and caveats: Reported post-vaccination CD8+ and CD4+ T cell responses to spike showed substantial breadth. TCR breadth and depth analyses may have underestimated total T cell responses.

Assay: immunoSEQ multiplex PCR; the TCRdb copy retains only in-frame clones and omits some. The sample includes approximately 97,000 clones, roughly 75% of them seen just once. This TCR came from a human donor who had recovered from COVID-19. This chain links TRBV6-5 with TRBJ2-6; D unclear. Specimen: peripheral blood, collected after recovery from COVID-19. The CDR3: CASSLGPANVLTF. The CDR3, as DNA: TGTGCCAGCAGCCTCGGCCCGGCCAACGTCCTGACTTTC.